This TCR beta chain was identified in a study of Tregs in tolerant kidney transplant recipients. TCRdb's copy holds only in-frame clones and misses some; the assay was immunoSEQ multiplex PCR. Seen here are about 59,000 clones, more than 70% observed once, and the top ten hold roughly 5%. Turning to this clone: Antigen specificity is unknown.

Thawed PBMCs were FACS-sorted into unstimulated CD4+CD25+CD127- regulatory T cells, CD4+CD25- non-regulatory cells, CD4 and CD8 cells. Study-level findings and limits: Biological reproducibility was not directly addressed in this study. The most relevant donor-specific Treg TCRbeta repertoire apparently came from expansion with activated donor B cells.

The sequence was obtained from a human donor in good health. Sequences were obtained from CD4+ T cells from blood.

The CDR3 sequence: CASGLPAGELFF. The CDR3 region has the DNA TGTGCCAGCGGGTTACCTGCCGGGGAGCTGTTTTTT. The gene calls are TRBV27 and TRBJ2-2; D is uncertain. Germline lookup yields CDR1 MNHEY and CDR2 SMNVEV (reference sequence). This CDR3 comprises 12 residues. V lost 8 bases to trimming and J lost 6 bases, with 10 bases between them.